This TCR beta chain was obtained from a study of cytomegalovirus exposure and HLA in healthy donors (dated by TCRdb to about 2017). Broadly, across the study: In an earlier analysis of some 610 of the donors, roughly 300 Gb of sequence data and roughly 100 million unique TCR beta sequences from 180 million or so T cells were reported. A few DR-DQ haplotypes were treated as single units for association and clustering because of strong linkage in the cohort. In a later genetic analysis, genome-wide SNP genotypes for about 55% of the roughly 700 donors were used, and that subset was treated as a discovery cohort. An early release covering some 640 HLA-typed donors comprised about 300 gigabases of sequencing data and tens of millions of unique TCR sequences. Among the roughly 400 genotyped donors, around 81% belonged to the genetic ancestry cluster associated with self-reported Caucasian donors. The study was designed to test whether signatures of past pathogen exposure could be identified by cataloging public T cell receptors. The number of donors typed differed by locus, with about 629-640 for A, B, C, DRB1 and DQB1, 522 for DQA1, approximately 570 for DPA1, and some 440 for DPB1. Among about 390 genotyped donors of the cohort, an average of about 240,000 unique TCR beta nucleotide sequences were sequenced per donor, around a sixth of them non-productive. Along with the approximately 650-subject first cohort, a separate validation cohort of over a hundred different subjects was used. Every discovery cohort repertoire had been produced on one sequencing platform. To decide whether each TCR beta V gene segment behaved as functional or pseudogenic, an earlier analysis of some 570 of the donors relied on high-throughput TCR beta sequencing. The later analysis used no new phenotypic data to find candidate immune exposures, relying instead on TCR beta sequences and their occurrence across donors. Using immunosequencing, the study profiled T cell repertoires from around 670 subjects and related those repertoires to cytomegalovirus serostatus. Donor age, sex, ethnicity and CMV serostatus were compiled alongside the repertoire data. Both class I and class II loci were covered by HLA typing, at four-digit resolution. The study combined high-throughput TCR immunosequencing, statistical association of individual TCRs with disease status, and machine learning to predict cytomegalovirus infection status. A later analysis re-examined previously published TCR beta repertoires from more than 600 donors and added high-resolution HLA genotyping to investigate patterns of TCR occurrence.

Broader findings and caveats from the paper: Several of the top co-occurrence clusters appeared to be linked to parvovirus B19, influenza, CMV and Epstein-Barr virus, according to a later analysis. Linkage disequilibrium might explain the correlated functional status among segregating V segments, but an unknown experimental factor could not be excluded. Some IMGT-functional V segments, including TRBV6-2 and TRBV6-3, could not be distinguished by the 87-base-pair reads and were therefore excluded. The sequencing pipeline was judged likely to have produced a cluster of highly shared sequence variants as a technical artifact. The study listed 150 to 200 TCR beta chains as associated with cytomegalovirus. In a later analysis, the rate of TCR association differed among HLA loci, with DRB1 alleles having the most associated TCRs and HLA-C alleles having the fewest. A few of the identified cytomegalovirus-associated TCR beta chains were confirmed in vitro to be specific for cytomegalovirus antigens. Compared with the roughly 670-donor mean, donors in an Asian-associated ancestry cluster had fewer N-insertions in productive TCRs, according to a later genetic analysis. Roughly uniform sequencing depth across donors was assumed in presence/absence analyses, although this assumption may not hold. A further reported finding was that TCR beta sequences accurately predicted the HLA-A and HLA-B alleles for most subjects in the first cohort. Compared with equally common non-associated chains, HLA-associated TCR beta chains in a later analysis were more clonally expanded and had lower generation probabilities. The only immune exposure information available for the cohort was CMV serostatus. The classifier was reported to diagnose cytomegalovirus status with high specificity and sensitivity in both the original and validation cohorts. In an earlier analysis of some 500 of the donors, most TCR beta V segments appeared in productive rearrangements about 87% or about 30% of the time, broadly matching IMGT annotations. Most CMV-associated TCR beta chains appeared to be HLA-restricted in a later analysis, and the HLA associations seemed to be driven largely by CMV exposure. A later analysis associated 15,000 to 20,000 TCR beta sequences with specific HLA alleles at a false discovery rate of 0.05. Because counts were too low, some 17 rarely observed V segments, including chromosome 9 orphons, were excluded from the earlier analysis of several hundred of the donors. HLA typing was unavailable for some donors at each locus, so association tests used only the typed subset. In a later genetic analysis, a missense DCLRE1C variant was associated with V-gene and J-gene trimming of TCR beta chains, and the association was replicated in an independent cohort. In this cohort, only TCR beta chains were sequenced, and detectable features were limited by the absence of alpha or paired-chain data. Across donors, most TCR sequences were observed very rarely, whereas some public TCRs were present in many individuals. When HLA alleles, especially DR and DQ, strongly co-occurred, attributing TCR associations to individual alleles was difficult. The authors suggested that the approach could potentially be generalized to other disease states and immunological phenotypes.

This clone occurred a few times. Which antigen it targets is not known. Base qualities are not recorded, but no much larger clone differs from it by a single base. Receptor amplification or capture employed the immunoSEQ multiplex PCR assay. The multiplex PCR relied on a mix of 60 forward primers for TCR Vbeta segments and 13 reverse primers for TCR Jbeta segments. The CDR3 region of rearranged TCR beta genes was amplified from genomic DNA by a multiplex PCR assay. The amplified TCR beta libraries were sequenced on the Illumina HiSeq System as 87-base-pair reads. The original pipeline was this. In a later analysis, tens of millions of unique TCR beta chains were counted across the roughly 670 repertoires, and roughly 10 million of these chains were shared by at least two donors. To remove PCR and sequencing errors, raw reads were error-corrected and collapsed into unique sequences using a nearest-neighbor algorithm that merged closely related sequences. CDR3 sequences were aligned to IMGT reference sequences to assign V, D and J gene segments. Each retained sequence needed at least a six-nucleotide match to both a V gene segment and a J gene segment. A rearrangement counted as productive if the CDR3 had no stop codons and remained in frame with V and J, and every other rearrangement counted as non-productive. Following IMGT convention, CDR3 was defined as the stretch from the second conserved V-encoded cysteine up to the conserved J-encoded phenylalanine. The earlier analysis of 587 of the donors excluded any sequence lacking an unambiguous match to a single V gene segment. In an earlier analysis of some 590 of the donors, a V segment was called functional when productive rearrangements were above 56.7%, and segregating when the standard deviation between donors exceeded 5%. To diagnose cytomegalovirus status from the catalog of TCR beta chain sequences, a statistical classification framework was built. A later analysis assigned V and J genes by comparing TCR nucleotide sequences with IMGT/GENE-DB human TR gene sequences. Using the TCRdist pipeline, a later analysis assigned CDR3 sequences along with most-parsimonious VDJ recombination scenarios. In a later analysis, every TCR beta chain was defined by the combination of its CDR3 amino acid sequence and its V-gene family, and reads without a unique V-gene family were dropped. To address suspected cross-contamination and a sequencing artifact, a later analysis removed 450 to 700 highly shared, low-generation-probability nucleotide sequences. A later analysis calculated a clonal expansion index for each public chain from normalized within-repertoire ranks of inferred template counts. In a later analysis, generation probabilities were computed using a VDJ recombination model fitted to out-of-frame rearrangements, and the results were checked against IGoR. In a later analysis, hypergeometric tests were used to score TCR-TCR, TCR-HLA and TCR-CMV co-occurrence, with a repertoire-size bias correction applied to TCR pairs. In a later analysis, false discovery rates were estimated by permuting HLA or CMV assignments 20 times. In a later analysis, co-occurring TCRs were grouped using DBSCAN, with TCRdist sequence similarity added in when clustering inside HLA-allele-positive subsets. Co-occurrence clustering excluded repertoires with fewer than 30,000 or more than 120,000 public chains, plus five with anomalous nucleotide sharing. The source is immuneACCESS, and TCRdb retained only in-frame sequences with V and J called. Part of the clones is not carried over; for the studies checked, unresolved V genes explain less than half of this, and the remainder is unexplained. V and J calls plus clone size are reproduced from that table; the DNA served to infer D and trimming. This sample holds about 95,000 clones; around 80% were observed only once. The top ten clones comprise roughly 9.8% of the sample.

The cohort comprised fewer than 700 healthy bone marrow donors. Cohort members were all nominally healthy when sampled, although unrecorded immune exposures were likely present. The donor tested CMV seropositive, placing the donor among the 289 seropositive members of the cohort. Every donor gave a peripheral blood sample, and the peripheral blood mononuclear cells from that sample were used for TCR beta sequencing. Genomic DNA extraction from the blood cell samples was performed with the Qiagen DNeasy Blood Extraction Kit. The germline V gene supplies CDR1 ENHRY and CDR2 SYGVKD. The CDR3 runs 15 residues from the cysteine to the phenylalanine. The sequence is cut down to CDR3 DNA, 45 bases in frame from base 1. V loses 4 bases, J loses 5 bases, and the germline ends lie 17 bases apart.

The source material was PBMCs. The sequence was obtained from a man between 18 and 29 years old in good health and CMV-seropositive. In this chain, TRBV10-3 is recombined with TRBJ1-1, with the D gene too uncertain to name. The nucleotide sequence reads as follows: TGTGCCATCAGTGGGACGACCTTTGGAGGGACTGAAGCTTTCTTT. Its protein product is CAISGTTFGGTEAFF.